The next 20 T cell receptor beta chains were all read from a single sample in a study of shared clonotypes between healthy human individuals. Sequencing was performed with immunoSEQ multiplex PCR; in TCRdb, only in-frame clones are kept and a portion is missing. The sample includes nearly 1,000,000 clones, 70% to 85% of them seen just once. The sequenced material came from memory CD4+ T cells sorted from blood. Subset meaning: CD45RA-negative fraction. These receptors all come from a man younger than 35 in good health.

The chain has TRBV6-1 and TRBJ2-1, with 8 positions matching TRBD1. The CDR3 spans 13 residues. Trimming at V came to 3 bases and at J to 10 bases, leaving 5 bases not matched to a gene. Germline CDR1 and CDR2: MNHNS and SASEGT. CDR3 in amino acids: CASSDPGGREQFF. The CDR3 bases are TGTGCCAGCAGTGATCCAGGGGGCAGGGAGCAGTTCTTC.

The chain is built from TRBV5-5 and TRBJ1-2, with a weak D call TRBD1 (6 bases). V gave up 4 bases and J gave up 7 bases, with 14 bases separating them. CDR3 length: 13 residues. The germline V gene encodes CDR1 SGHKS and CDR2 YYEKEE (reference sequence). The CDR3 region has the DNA TGTGCCAGCAGCCTGGAGGGGGGCAGTGGCTACACCTTC. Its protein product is CASSLEGGSGYTF.

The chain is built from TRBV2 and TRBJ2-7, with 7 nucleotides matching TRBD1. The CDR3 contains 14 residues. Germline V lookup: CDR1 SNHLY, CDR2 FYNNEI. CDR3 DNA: TGTGCTACATTGGACAGGCCGAGCTCCTACGAGCAGTACTTC. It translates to CATLDRPSSYEQYF.

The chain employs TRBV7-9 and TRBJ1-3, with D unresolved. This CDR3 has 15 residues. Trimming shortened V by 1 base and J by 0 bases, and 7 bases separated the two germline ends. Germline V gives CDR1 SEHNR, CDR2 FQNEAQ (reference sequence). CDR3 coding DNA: TGTGCCAGCAGCTTAGACGTGCACTCTGGAAACACCATATATTTT. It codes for CASSLDVHSGNTIYF.

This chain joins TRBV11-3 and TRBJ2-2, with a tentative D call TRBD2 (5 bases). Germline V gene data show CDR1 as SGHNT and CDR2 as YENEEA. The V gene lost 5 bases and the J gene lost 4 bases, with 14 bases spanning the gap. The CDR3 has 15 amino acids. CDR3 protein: CASSGSGRSTGELFF. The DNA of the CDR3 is TGTGCCAGCAGCGGGAGTGGCAGATCCACCGGGGAGCTGTTTTTT.

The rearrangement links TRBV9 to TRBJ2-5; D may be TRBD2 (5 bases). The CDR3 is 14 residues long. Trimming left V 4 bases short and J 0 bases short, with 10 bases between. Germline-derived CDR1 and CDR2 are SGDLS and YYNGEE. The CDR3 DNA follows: TGTGCCAGCAGCAAAACAGCGGACCAAGAGACCCAGTACTTC. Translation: CASSKTADQETQYF.

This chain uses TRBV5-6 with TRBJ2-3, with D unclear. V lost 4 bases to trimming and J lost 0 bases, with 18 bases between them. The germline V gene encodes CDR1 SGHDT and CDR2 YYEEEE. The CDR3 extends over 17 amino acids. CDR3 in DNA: TGTGCCAGCAGCCGTAGGACGGCCCAAAAAAGCACAGATACGCAGTATTTT. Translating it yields CASSRRTAQKSTDTQYF.

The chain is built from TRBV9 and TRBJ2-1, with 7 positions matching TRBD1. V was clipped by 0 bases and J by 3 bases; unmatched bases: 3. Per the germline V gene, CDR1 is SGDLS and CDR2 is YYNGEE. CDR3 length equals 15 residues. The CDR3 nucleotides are TGTGCCAGCAGCGTAGGACAGGGATTCTACAATGAGCAGTTCTTC. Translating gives CASSVGQGFYNEQFF.

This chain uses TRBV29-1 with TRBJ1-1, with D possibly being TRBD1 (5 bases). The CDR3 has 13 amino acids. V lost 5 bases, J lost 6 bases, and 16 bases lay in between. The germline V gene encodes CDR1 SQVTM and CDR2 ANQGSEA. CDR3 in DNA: TGCAGCGTTACAGGCAGGACTGTTTCTGAAGCTTTCTTT. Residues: CSVTGRTVSEAFF.

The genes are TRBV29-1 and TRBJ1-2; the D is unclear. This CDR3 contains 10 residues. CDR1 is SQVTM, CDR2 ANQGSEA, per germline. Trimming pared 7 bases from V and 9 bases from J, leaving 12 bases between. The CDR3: CSASGDRYTF. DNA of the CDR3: TGCAGCGCCTCCGGAGACCGCTACACCTTC.

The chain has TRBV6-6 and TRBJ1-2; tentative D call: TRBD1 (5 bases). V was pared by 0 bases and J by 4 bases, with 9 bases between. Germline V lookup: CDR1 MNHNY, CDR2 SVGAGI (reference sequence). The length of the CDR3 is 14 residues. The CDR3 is CASSYSAGTYGYTF. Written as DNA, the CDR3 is TGTGCCAGCAGTTACTCGGCGGGGACCTATGGCTACACCTTC.

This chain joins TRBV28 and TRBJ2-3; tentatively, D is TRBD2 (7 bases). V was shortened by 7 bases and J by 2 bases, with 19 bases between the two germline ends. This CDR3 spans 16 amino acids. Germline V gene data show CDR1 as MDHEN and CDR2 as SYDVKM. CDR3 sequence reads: CASTHGGARVTDTQYF. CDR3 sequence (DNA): TGTGCCAGCACCCATGGGGGGGCGCGCGTCACAGATACGCAGTATTTT.

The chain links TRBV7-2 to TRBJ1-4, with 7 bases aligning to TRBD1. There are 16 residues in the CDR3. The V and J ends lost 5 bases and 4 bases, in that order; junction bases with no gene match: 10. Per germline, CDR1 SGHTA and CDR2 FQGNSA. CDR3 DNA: TGTGCCAGCAGCGCCCCGAGGGACAGCAATAATGAAAAACTGTTTTTT. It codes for CASSAPRDSNNEKLFF.

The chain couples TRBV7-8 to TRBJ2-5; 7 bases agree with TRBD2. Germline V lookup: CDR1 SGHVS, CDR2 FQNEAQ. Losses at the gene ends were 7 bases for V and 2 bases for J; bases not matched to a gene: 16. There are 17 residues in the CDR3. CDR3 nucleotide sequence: TGTGCCAGCACCACTCAATCCTGGCGGGAGAGGCAAGAGACCCAGTACTTC. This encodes CASTTQSWRERQETQYF.

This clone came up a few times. CDR3: CASSSPAGKNTEAFF. The CDR3, as DNA: TGTGCCAGCAGTTCCCCCGCAGGAAAGAACACTGAAGCTTTCTTT. The V call is TRBV27, the J call TRBJ1-1; D remains unclear. V lost 4 bases and J 1 base, leaving 13 bases between the germline ends. The CDR3 runs to 15 residues. Germline V CDR1 and CDR2: MNHEY, SMNVEV (reference sequence).

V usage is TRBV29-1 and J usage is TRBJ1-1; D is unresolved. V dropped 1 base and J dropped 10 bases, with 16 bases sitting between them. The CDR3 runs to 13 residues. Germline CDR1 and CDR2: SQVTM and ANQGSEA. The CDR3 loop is CSVEGILPYRAFF. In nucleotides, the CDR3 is TGCAGCGTTGAAGGCATATTGCCCTATCGAGCTTTCTTT.

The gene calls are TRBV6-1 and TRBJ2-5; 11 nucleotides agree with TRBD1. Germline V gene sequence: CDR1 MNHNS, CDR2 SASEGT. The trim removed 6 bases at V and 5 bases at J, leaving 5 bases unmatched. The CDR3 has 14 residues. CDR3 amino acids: CASSRGQGVETQYF. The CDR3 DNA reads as TGTGCCAGCAGCCGGGGACAGGGGGTGGAGACCCAGTACTTC.

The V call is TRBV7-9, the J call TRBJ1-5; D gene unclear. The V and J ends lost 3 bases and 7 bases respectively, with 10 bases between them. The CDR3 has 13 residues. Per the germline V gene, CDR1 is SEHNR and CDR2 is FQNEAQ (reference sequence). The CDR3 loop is CASSFGPGQPQHF. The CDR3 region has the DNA TGTGCCAGCAGCTTTGGACCAGGCCAGCCCCAGCATTTT.

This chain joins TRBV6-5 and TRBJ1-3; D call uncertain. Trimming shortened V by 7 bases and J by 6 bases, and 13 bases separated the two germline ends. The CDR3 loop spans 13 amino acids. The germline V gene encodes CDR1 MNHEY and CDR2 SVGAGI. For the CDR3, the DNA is TGTGCCAGCAAGAGGGTTGGAGCAAACACCATATATTTT. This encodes CASKRVGANTIYF.

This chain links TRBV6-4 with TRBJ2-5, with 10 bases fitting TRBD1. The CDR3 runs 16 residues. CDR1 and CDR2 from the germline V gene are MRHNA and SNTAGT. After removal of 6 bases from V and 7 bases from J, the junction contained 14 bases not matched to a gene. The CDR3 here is CASRLPPGQGRGTQYF. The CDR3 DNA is TGTGCCAGCAGACTACCACCGGGACAGGGGAGGGGGACCCAGTACTTC.